In its sample, the clone carrying this T cell receptor beta chain was seen a few times. The CDR3 spans 13 residues. Trimming shortened V by 6 bases and J by 6 bases, and 12 bases separated the two germline ends. Germline CDR1 and CDR2: WNHNN and SYGVQD (reference sequence). The data derive from a study of blood T cell repertoires in COVID-19. For the study at large: The origin of the acute and convalescent COVID-19 samples was the United States, Italy and Spain.

Assay: immunoSEQ multiplex PCR; the TCRdb copy retains only in-frame clones and omits some. The sample lists 250,000 to 300,000 clones, 75% to 90% occurring once. The receptor was isolated from a man aged 45-65 years with acute or convalescent COVID-19. Sequenced input: peripheral blood. V is TRBV10-1 and J is TRBJ2-1; perhaps TRBD1 as D (5 bases). The CDR3 spells CASSPIQGNEQFF. The CDR3 DNA sequence: TGCGCCAGCAGCCCAATCCAGGGCAATGAGCAGTTCTTC.